The next 4 T cell receptor beta chains were all read from a single sample in a study of tumor-infiltrating lymphocytes in primary liver carcinoma. A constant-region primer primed TCR beta cDNA synthesis from 450 to 550 ng of total RNA. Library construction for TCR beta comprised three nested multiplex PCR rounds performed with slightly modified ARM-PCR. TRBV1-TRBV30 forward and Cbeta reverse primers drove the first two approximately 10-cycle rounds. Each CDR3 protein gets one entry after TCRdb re-called the multiplex PCR reads with MiXCR. The sample lists 310,000 or so distinct CDR3 sequences, around 50% occurring once. Unsorted whole blood supplied the RNA, and germline DNA was extracted too. The sample taken for sequencing was peripheral blood. All receptors come from a woman in her twenties or thirties with primary liver carcinoma and hepatitis B virus infection.

This clonotype has only one observation. A much more abundant neighbour one base away suggests this may be a read error. The CDR3 ends on some other residue instead of the conserved phenylalanine or tryptophan, so this is likely a read error. The chain recombines TRBV6-2 or TRBV6-3 with TRBJ1-1; TRBD1 is a possible D gene (6 bases). The CDR3 length is 10 residues. The germline V gene has CDR1 MNHEY and CDR2 SVGEGT. V lost 6 bases to trimming and J lost 8 bases, with 7 bases between them. CDR3 loop: CASRGTEAFV. The CDR3 bases are TGTGCCAGCAGGGGGACAGAAGCTTTCGTT.

Regarding this clonotype: Germline is not matched at one junction end, which may reflect a read error. The chain has TRBV12-3 or TRBV12-4 and TRBJ2-1; TRBD1 aligns across 9 bases. The CDR3 loop spans 15 amino acids. Written as DNA, the CDR3 is TGTGCCGGCAGGCTCCGACAGGGGGTAGGGAATGAGCAGTTCTTC. This sequence encodes CAGRLRQGVGNEQFF.

This clonotype was counted ten times or more. The V and J genes are TRBV12-3 or TRBV12-4 and TRBJ2-1; perhaps TRBD2 as D (5 bases). V was shortened by 0 bases and J by 7 bases, with 10 bases between the two germline ends. The CDR3 consists of 14 residues. CDR3 coding DNA: TGTGCCAGCAGTTTAGCGGGAGTTTGGAATGAGCAGTTCTTC. It is translated as CASSLAGVWNEQFF.

This clonotype was observed once. This chain connects TRBV12-3 or TRBV12-4 to TRBJ2-3; perhaps TRBD2 as D (7 bases). This CDR3 is 14 amino acids long. Trimming shortened V by 7 bases and J by 6 bases, and 17 bases separated the two germline ends. The CDR3 DNA reads as TGTGCCAGCATCCAGGGGAGGGTCGGGGATACGCAGTATTTT. Translated: CASIQGRVGDTQYF.